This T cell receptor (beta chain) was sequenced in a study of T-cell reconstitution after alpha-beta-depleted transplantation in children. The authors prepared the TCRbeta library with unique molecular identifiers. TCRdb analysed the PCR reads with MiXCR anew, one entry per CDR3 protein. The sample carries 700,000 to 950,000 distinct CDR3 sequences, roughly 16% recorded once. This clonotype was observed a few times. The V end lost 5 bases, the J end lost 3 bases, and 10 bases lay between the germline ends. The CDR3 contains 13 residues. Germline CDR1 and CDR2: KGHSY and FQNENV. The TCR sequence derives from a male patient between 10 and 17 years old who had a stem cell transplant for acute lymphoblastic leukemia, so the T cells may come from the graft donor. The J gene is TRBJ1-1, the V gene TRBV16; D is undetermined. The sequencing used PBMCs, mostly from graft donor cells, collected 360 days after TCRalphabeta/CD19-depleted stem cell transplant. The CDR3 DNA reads TGTGCCAGCAGCTCGACCGGCGACACTGAAGCTTTCTTT. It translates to CASSSTGDTEAFF.